Listed below are T cell receptor beta chains from one sample, sequenced in a study of PD-L1 blockade in urothelial cancer. The method was immunoSEQ multiplex PCR; TCRdb's version includes in-frame clones alone and lacks a portion of them. The sample consists of fewer than 85,000 clones, 84% of them appearing once. The sequencing here drew on PBMCs, taken around atezolizumab (anti-PD-L1) treatment. These receptor sequences come from a woman in her 70s with urothelial cancer. Each CDR3 is given with its conserved first and last residue. D genes are given only for firm matches. Some rows have no size entry. The others give once, few or many, or a class for an expanded clone.

V gene	J gene	D gene	clone size	CDR3 protein	CDR3 DNA
TRBV6-1	TRBJ2-7	-	-	CASSEGGSSPYEQYF	TGTGCCAGCAGTGAAGGAGGGAGTTCCCCCTACGAGCAGTACTTC
TRBV6-4	TRBJ2-3	TRBD2	-	CASSESGSGADTQYF	TGTGCCAGCAGTGAAAGCGGGAGTGGGGCAGATACGCAGTATTTT
TRBV18	TRBJ1-1	-	-	CASSPRDSMNTEAFF	TGTGCCAGCTCACCCCGTGACAGCATGAACACTGAAGCTTTCTTT
TRBV10-3	TRBJ2-3	-	-	CAIKAGSTDTQYF	TGTGCCATCAAGGCAGGAAGCACAGATACGCAGTATTTT
TRBV11-3	TRBJ2-1	-	-	CASSLVSHEQFF	TGTGCCAGCAGCTTAGTAAGCCATGAGCAGTTCTTC
TRBV7-3	TRBJ2-2	TRBD2	-	CASSQGLAGGQNTGELFF	TGTGCCAGCAGCCAGGGACTAGCGGGAGGGCAGAACACCGGGGAGCTGTTTTTT
TRBV27	TRBJ2-7	TRBD2	-	CASSFSGLTYEQYF	TGTGCCAGCAGTTTTAGCGGGCTTACCTACGAGCAGTACTTC
TRBV4-1	TRBJ2-7	TRBD1	few	CASSQEPAGWTGRYEQYF	TGCGCCAGCAGCCAAGAGCCCGCGGGGTGGACAGGGAGGTACGAGCAGTACTTC
TRBV10-1	TRBJ2-5	-	-	CASGTGTETQYF	TGCGCCAGCGGTACAGGTACTGAGACCCAGTACTTC
TRBV5-4	TRBJ2-2	-	-	CASSLSRGFTGELFF	TGTGCCAGCAGCTTGTCCCGGGGTTTCACCGGGGAGCTGTTTTTT